The next 9 T cell receptor beta chains were all read from a single sample in a study of blood T cells in healthy people across ages. PCR was performed a second time for about 7 to 12 cycles using a sample-barcoded 5' primer and a J-beta primer mix. Each CDR3 protein is one row after TCRdb ran MiXCR on the 5' RACE reads. The data contain about 730,000 distinct CDR3 sequences, roughly 43% of them singletons. The sequencing sample was made of blood. These receptors all come from a woman aged 55-70 years in good health.

The chain couples TRBV20-1 to TRBJ1-5; possibly TRBD1 for D (6 bases). Trimming took off 1 base at V and 3 bases at J, with 16 bases between the two ends. CDR3 length: 16 amino acids. Germline CDR1 is DFQATT and CDR2 is SNEGSKA (reference sequence). In nucleotides, the CDR3 is TGCAGTGCTAGAGTCTCCTTCGGGGGCTACAATCAGCCCCAGCATTTT. Amino acids: CSARVSFGGYNQPQHF.

At least ten counts were recorded for this clonotype. This chain uses TRBV6-2 or TRBV6-3 with TRBJ2-5, with D possibly being TRBD2 (5 bases). CDR1 and CDR2 from the germline V gene are MNHEY and SVGEGT. The germline V and J ends were trimmed by 8 bases and 2 bases, with 18 bases remaining between them. The CDR3 sequence is 15 residues long. The CDR3 bases are TGTGCCAGCGCCCTGGATCGGCAGCGGCAAGAGACCCAGTACTTC. Residues: CASALDRQRQETQYF.

This clonotype is a singleton in its sample. This chain uses TRBV20-1 with TRBJ2-3, with D unclear. CDR3 length: 12 amino acids. The germline CDR1 and CDR2 sequences are DFQATT and SNEGSKA (reference sequence). Trimming left V 3 bases short and J 3 bases short, with 7 bases between. The CDR3 loop reads CSASAQTDTQYF. CDR3 DNA: TGCAGTGCTAGTGCCCAGACAGATACGCAGTATTTT.

The chain carries TRBV20-1 and TRBJ2-1; 9 bases are a match to TRBD2. CDR1 and CDR2 from the germline V gene are DFQATT and SNEGSKA (reference sequence). The CDR3 is 16 residues long. V trimming: 2 bases; J trimming: 6 bases; junction bases outside the gene matches: 11. CDR3 region: CSARSRAGGRVNEQFF. DNA for the CDR3: TGCAGTGCTAGAAGTAGGGCTGGCGGGAGGGTCAATGAGCAGTTCTTC.

V is TRBV6-5 and J is TRBJ2-1; 10 bases match TRBD1. Germline loops: CDR1 MNHEY, CDR2 SVGAGI. This CDR3 has 15 residues. J lost 10 bases, V lost 0 bases, and 6 bases had no gene match. CDR3 DNA sequence: TGTGCCAGCAGTTACTCAGGGACAGGGGATTACGAGCAGTTCTTC. Protein product: CASSYSGTGDYEQFF.

This chain links TRBV9 with TRBJ2-7; D not resolved. The germline CDR1 and CDR2 sequences are SGDLS and YYNGEE. This CDR3 contains 15 residues. Trimming pared 4 bases from V and 0 bases from J, leaving 14 bases between. The CDR3: CASSLQAESSYEQYF. DNA for the CDR3: TGTGCCAGCAGCCTCCAAGCTGAAAGCTCCTACGAGCAGTACTTC.

Note on this clonotype: The junction and the germline gene differ at one end; a read error may be behind it. The chain couples TRBV18 to TRBJ2-3; D remains ambiguous. This CDR3 spans 16 amino acids. CDR1 KGHSH and CDR2 LQKENI come from the germline V gene. CDR3 region: CTSSPPARALTDTQYF. The CDR3 DNA is TGTACCAGCTCACCACCGGCTAGGGCCCTCACAGATACGCAGTATTTT.

This clonotype was seen only a few times. The chain is built from TRBV13 and TRBJ2-4; 9 bases line up with TRBD2. This CDR3 comprises 15 residues. V lost 5 bases, J lost 8 bases, and 10 bases stayed unmatched. Germline assignment: CDR1 PRHDT and CDR2 FYEKMQ (reference sequence). The CDR3 protein is CASSPGSGSGYIQYF. The CDR3 region has the DNA TGTGCCAGCAGCCCCGGTAGCGGGAGTGGCTACATTCAGTACTTC.

About this clonotype itself: This may come from a read error, since a much larger clone is one base off. V usage is TRBV9 and J usage is TRBJ2-1, with a weak D call TRBD1 (6 bases). This CDR3 has 14 amino acids. The germline gives CDR1 SGDLS, CDR2 YYNGEE. The CDR3 spells CANSVAGAYNEQFF. CDR3 sequence (DNA): TGTGCCAACAGCGTAGCAGGGGCCTACAATGAGCAGTTCTTC.